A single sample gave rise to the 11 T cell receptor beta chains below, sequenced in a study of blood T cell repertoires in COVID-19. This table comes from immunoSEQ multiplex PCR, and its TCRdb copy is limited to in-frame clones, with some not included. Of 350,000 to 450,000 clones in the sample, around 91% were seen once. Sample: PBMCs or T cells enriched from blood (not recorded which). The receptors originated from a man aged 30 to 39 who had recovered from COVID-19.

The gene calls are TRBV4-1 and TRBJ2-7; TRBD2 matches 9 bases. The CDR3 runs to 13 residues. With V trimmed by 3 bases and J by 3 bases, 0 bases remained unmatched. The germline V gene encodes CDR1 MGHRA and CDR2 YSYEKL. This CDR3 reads CASSHSGSYEQYF. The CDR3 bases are TGCGCCAGCAGCCATAGCGGGAGCTACGAGCAGTACTTC.

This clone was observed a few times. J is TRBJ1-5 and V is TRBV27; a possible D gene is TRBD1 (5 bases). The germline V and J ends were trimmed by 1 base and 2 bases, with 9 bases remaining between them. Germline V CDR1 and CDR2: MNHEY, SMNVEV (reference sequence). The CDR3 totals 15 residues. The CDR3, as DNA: TGTGCCAGCAGTTTATGGGGGGGAGGCAATCAGCCCCAGCATTTT. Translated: CASSLWGGGNQPQHF.

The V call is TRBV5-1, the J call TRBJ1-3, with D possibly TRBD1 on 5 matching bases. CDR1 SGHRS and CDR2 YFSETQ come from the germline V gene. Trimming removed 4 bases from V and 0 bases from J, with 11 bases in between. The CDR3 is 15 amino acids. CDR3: CASSAGGGSGNTIYF. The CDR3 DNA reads TGCGCCAGCAGCGCGGGCGGGGGCTCTGGAAACACCATATATTTT.

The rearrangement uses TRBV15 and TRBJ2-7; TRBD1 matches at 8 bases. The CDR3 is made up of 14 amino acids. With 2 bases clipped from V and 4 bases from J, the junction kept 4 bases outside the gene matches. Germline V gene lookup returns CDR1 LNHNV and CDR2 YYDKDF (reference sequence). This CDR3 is CATSRRQGTYEQYF. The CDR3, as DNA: TGTGCCACCAGCAGAAGACAGGGGACATACGAGCAGTACTTC.

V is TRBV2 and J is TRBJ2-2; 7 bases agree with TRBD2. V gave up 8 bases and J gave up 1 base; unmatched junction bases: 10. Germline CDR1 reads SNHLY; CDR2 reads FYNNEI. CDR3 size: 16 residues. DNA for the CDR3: TGTGCCAGCGAGCGGGGTGCAGGGAAGAACACCGGGGAGCTGTTTTTT. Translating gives CASERGAGKNTGELFF.

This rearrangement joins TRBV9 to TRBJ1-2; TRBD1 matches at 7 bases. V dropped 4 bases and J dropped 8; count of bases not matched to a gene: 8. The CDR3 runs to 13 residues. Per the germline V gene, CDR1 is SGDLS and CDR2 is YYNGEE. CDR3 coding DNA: TGTGCCAGCAGCATTGGGACAGTCGGCGGCTACACCTTC. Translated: CASSIGTVGGYTF.

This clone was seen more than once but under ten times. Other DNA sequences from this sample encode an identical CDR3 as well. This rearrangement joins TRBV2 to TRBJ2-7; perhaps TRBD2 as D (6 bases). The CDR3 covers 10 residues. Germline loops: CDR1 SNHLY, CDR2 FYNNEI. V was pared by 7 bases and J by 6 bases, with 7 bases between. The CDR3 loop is CASTGGEQYF. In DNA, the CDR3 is TGTGCCAGCACCGGGGGCGAGCAGTACTTC.

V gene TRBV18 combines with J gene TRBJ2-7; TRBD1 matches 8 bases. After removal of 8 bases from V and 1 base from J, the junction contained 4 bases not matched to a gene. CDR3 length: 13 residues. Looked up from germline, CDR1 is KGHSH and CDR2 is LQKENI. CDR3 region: CASLRQGSYEQYF. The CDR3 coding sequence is TGTGCCAGCCTCCGACAGGGGTCCTACGAGCAGTACTTC. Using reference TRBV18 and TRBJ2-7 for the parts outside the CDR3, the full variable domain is NAGVMQNPRHLVRRRGQEARLRCSPMKGHSHVYWYRQLPEEGLKFMVYLQKENIIDESGMPKERFSAEFPKEGPSILRIQQVVRGDSAAYFCASLRQGSYEQYFGPGTRLTVT.

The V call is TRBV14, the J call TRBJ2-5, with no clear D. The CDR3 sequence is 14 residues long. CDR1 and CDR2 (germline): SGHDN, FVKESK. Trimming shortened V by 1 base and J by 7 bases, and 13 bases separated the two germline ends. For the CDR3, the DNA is TGTGCCAGCAGCCAAGGGCAAAAAGGCGGGACCCAGTACTTC. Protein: CASSQGQKGGTQYF.

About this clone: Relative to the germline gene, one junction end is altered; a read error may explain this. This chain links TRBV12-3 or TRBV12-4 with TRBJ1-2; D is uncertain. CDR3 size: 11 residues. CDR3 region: CGSSLGEGYTF. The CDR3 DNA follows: TGTGGCAGCAGTCTCGGGGAGGGCTACACCTTC.

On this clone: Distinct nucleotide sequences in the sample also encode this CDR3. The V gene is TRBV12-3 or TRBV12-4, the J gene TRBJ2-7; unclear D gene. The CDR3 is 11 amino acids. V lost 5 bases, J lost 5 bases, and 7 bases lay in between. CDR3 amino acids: CASSLQDEQYF. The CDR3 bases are TGTGCCAGCAGTCTCCAGGACGAGCAGTACTTC.